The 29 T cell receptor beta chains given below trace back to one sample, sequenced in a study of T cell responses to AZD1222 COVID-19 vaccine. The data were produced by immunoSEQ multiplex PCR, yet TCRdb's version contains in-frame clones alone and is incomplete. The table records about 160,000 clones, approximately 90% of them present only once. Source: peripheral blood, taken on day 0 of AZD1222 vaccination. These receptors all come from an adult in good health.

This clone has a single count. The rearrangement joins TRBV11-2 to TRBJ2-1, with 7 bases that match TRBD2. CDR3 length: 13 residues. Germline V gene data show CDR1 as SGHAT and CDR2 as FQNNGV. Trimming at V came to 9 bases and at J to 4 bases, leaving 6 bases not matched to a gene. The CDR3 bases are TGTGCCAGTCTTAGCGGGCAATACAATGAGCAGTTCTTC. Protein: CASLSGQYNEQFF. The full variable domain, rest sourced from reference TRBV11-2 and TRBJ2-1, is EAGVAQSPRYKIIEKRQSVAFWCNPISGHATLYWYQQILGQGPKLLIQFQNNGVVDDSQLPKDRFSAERLKGVDSTLKIQPAKLEDSAVYLCASLSGQYNEQFFGPGTRLTVL.

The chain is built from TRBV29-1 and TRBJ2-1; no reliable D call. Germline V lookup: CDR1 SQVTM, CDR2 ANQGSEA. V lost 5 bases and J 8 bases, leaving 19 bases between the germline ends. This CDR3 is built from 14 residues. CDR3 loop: CSVRSGGKVDEQFF. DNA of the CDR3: TGCAGCGTTAGGTCAGGCGGAAAAGTCGATGAGCAGTTCTTC.

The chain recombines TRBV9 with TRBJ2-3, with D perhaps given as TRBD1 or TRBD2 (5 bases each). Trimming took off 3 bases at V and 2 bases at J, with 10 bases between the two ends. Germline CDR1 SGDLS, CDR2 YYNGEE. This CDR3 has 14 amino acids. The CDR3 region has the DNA TGTGCCAGCAGCGGGGGGAGTTACACAGATACGCAGTATTTT. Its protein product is CASSGGSYTDTQYF.

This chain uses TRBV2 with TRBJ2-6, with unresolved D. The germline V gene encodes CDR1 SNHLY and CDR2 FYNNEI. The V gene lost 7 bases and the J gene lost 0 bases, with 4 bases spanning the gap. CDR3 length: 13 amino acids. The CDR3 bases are TGTGCCAGCAAAGGCTCTGGGGCCAACGTCCTGACTTTC. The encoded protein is CASKGSGANVLTF.

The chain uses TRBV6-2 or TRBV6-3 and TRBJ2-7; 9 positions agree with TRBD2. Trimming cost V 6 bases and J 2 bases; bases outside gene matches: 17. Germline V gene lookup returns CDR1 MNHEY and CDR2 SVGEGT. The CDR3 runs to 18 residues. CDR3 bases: TGTGCCAGCAGCCCCTCGGGCCCACTAGCGGGTACACCCTACGAGCAGTACTTC. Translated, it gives CASSPSGPLAGTPYEQYF.

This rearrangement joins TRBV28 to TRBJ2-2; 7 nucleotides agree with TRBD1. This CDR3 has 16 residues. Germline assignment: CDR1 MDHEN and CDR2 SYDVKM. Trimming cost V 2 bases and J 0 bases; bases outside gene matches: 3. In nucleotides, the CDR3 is TGTGCCAGCAGTTTAAGGGGGCCGTCGAACACCGGGGAGCTGTTTTTT. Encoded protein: CASSLRGPSNTGELFF.

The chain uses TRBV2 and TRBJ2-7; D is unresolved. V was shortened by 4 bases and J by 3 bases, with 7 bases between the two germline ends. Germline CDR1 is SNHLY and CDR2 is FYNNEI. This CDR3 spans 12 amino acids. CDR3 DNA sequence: TGTGCCAGCAGTGGACGGCTCTACGAGCAGTACTTC. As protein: CASSGRLYEQYF.

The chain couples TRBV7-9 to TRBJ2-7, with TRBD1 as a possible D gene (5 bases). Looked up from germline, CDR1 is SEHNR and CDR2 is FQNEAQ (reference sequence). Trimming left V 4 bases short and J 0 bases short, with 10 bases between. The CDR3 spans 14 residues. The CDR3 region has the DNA TGTGCCAGCAGCTCAACAGGAGCCTCCTACGAGCAGTACTTC. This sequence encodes CASSSTGASYEQYF.

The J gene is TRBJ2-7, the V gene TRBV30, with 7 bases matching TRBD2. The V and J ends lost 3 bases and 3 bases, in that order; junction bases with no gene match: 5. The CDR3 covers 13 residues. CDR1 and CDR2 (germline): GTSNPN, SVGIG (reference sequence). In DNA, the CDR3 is TGTGCCTGGAGGGGAGGGAGATACTACGAGCAGTACTTC. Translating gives CAWRGGRYYEQYF.

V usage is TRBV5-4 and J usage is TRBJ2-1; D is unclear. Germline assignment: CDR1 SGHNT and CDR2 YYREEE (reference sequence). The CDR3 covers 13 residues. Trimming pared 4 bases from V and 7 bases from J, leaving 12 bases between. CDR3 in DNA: TGTGCCAGCAGCCTACCCGACCAGAATGAGCAGTTCTTC. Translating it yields CASSLPDQNEQFF.

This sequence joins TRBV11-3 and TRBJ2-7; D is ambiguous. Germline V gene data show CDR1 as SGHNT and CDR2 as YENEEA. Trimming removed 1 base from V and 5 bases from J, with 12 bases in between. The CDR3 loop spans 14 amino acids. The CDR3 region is CASSLVGPGNEQYF. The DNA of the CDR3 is TGTGCCAGCAGCTTAGTGGGTCCTGGGAACGAGCAGTACTTC.

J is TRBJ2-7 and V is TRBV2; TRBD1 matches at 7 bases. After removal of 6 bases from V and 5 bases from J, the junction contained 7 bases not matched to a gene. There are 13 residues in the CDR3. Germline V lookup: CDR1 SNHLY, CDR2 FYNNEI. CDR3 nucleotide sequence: TGTGCCAGCAGGAGGGGGCAAGGGAACGAGCAGTACTTC. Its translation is CASRRGQGNEQYF.

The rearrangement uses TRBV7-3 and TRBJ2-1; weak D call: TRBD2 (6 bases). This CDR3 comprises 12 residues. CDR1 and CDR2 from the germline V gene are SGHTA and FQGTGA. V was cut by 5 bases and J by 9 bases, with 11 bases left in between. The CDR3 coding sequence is TGTGCCAGCAGCACGGGAGTCGGTGAGCAGTTCTTC. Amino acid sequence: CASSTGVGEQFF.

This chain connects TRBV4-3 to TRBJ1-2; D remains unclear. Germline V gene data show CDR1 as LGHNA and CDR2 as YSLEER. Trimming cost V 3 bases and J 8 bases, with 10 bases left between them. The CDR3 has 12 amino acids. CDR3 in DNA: TGCGCCAGCAGCCACTTAGGATGGGGCTACACCTTC. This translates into CASSHLGWGYTF.

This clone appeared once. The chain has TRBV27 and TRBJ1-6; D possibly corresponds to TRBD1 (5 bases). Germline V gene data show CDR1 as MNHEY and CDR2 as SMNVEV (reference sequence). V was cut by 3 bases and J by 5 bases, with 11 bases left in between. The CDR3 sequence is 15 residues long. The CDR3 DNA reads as TGTGCCAGCAGTTTTGTCAGGGCGGATAATTCACCCCTCCACTTT. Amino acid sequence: CASSFVRADNSPLHF.

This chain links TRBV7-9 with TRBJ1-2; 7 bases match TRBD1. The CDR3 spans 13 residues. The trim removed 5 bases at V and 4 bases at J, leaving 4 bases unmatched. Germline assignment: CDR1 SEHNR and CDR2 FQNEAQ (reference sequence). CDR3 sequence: CASSPGQPYGYTF. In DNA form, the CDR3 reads TGTGCCAGCAGCCCGGGACAGCCCTATGGCTACACCTTC.

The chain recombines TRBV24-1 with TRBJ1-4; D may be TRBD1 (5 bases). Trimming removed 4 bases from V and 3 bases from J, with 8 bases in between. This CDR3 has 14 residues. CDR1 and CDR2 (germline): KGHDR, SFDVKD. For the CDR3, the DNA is TGTGCCACCAGTGACGGGGCACCTAATGAAAAACTGTTTTTT. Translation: CATSDGAPNEKLFF.

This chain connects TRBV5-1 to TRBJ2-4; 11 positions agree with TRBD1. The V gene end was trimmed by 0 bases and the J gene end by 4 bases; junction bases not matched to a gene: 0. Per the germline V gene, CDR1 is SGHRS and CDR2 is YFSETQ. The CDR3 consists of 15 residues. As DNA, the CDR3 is TGCGCCAGCAGCTTGGGGGACAGGGGGAAAAACATTCAGTACTTC. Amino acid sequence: CASSLGDRGKNIQYF. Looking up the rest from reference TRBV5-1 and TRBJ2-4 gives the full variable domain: KAGVTQTPRYLIKTRGQQVTLSCSPISGHRSVSWYQQTPGQGLQFLFEYFSETQRNKGNFPGRFSGRQFSNSRSEMNVSTLELGDSALYLCASSLGDRGKNIQYFGAGTRLSVL.

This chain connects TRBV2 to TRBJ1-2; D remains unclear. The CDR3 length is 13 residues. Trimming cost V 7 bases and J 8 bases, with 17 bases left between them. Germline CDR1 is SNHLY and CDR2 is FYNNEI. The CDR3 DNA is TGTGCCAGCAACGGCGAGGGTGGTGAGGGCTACACCTTC. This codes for CASNGEGGEGYTF.

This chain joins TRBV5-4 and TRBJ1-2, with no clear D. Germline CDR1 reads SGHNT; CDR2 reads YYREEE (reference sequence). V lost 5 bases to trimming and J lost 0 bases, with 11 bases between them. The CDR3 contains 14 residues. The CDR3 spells CASSGKASNYGYTF. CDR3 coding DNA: TGTGCCAGCAGTGGGAAGGCCTCTAACTATGGCTACACCTTC.

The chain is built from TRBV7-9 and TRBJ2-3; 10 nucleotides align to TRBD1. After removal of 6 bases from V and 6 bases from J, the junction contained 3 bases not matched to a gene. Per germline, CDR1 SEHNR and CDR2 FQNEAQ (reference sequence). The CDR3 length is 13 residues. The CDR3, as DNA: TGTGCCAGCAGGAGGACAGGGGGGGATACGCAGTATTTT. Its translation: CASRRTGGDTQYF.

The CDR3 region has the DNA TGCGCCAGCAGCTTGGAGCCCAGGGTCTACGAGCAGTACTTC. Amino acids: CASSLEPRVYEQYF. The rearrangement links TRBV5-1 to TRBJ2-7; maybe TRBD1 (5 bases). The V gene's germline CDR1 is SGHRS and CDR2 YFSETQ. V was cut by 0 bases and J by 3 bases, with 10 bases left in between. CDR3 length equals 14 residues. The entire variable domain, with the rest obtained from reference TRBV5-1 and TRBJ2-7, is as follows: KAGVTQTPRYLIKTRGQQVTLSCSPISGHRSVSWYQQTPGQGLQFLFEYFSETQRNKGNFPGRFSGRQFSNSRSEMNVSTLELGDSALYLCASSLEPRVYEQYFGPGTRLTVT.

CDR3 nucleotides: TGTGCCAGCAGTGGTGGGACAGGGGTAGGGCGAGAGACCCAGTACTTC. Amino acids: CASSGGTGVGRETQYF. The chain carries TRBV6-1 and TRBJ2-5; 10 positions agree with TRBD1. The CDR3 is 16 residues long. From germline, CDR1 is MNHNS and CDR2 SASEGT. Unmatched junction bases numbered 9, after V lost 4 bases and J lost 4 bases.

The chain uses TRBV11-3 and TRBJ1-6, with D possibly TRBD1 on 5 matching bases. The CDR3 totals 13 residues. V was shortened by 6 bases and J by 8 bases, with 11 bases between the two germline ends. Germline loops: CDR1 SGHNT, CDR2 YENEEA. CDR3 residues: CASRGTVDSPLHF. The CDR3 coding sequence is TGTGCCAGCAGAGGGACGGTTGATTCACCCCTCCACTTT.

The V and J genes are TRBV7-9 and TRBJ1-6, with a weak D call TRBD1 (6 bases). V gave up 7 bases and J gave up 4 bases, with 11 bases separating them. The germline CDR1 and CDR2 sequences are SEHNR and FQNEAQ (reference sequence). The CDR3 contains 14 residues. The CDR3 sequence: CASTMTGYNSPLHF. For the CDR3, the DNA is TGTGCCAGCACCATGACAGGTTATAATTCACCCCTCCACTTT.

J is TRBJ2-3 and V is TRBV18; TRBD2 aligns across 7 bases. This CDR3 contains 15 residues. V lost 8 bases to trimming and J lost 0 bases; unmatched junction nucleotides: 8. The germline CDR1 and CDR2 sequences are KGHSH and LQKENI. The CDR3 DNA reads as TGTGCCAGCCGAAGGGAGGGCCTTAGCACAGATACGCAGTATTTT. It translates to CASRREGLSTDTQYF. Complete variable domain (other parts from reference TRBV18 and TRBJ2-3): NAGVMQNPRHLVRRRGQEARLRCSPMKGHSHVYWYRQLPEEGLKFMVYLQKENIIDESGMPKERFSAEFPKEGPSILRIQQVVRGDSAAYFCASRREGLSTDTQYFGPGTRLTVL.

CDR3 in amino acids: CASSWVGSSYEQYF. In DNA, the CDR3 is TGCGCCAGCAGCTGGGTCGGGAGCTCCTACGAGCAGTACTTC. The chain couples TRBV5-1 to TRBJ2-7; maybe TRBD2 (6 bases). CDR1 SGHRS and CDR2 YFSETQ come from the germline V gene. The length of the CDR3 is 14 residues. The germline V and J ends were trimmed by 3 bases and 0 bases, with 10 bases remaining between them.

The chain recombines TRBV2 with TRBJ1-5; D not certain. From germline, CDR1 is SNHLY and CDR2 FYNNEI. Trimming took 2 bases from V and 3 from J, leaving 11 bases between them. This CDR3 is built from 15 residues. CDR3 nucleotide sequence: TGTGCCAGCAGTGAAATGGGTCCCCTCAATCAGCCCCAGCATTTT. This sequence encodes CASSEMGPLNQPQHF.

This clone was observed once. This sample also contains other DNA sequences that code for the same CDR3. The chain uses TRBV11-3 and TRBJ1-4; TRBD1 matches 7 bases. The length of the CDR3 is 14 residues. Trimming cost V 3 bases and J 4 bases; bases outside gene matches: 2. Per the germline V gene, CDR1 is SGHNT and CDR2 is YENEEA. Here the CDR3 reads CASSLRQGNEKLFF. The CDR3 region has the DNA TGTGCCAGCAGCTTGAGACAGGGTAATGAAAAACTGTTTTTT. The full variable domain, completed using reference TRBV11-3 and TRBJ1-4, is EAGVVQSPRYKIIEKKQPVAFWCNPISGHNTLYWYLQNLGQGPELLIRYENEEAVDDSQLPKDRFSAERLKGVDSTLKIQPAELGDSAVYLCASSLRQGNEKLFFGSGTQLSVL.